Listed below are T cell receptor beta chains from one sample, sequenced in a study of shared T cell receptors in the human thymus. TCRdb keeps only in-frame clones here, not all; method: immunoSEQ multiplex PCR. The sample carries roughly 710,000 clones, 70% to 90% recorded once. The same specimen was also included in a second study, on human thymus T cells.

The source material was thymocytes. The source of these receptors is a girl in the first two years of life with a congenital heart defect. Both conserved end residues are part of each CDR3. Each record gives: J gene, clone size, CDR3 length, D gene, V gene, CDR3 protein, CDR3 DNA. The D gene is left open where the match is weak. Clone size is stated in some rows and not others, as once, few, many or a class when expanded.

TRBJ1-1	NA	14	NA	TRBV11-2	CASSFLRGLAEAFF	TGTGCCAGCAGCTTCCTAAGGGGTCTGGCTGAAGCTTTCTTT
TRBJ2-1	once	15	TRBD2	TRBV5-1	CASSWGLVAYNEQFF	TGCGCCAGCAGCTGGGGACTAGTGGCCTACAATGAGCAGTTCTTC
TRBJ1-2	NA	16	NA	TRBV5-1	CASSTGQPTTNYGYTF	TGCGCCAGCAGCACAGGACAGCCGACTACTAACTATGGCTACACCTTC
TRBJ2-1	once	14	TRBD2	TRBV29-1	CSAEERGGYNEQFF	TGCAGCGCCGAGGAGCGGGGGGGTTACAATGAGCAGTTCTTC
TRBJ1-4	NA	17	TRBD1	TRBV27	CASSPNSWTGSNEKLFF	TGTGCCAGCAGTCCGAACTCCTGGACAGGGTCTAATGAAAAACTGTTTTTT
TRBJ1-2	NA	13	NA	TRBV2	CASSERADYGYTF	TGTGCCAGCAGTGAGAGGGCAGATTATGGCTACACCTTC
TRBJ2-1	NA	15	TRBD2	TRBV5-1	CASSEGLAGGNEQFF	TGCGCCAGCAGCGAAGGACTAGCGGGGGGGAATGAGCAGTTCTTC
TRBJ2-5	NA	13	NA	TRBV10-1	CASSEQAEGAQYF	TGCGCCAGCAGTGAACAGGCAGAAGGGGCCCAGTACTTC
TRBJ2-7	NA	15	NA	TRBV7-9	CASSPNRNSSYEQYF	TGTGCCAGCAGCCCTAACCGCAATTCCTCCTACGAGCAGTACTTC
TRBJ2-2	NA	14	NA	TRBV2	CASSAGWDTGELFF	TGTGCCAGCAGCGCAGGGTGGGACACCGGGGAGCTGTTTTTT
TRBJ2-2	NA	15	NA	TRBV7-9	CASSPARGVTGELFF	TGTGCCAGCAGCCCCGCCAGGGGGGTTACCGGGGAGCTGTTTTTT
TRBJ1-2	NA	14	TRBD1	TRBV10-3	CAINRDRDNYGYTF	TGTGCCATCAATCGGGACAGGGATAACTATGGCTACACCTTC
TRBJ2-2	NA	14	NA	TRBV11-3	CASTDSPHTGELFF	TGTGCCAGCACCGACAGTCCCCACACCGGGGAGCTGTTTTTT
TRBJ2-7	NA	14	NA	TRBV5-1	CASSLALNSYEQYF	TGCGCCAGCAGCTTGGCCCTAAATTCCTACGAGCAGTACTTC
TRBJ1-3	NA	16	NA	TRBV10-2	CASRKKTRASGNTIYF	TGCGCCAGCCGTAAAAAAACCAGGGCCTCTGGAAACACCATATATTTT
TRBJ1-2	NA	17	TRBD1	TRBV9	CASSAEGGTEANYGYTF	TGTGCCAGCAGCGCCGAAGGTGGGACAGAAGCTAACTATGGCTACACCTTC
TRBJ1-2	few	14	NA	TRBV27	CASRRGAGADGYTF	TGTGCCAGCAGACGGGGAGCAGGGGCGGATGGCTACACCTTC
TRBJ2-3	NA	20	TRBD2	TRBV4-1	CASSPAPTQRDSLRADTQYF	TGCGCCAGCAGCCCTGCCCCGACCCAGCGGGACTCCCTGAGAGCAGATACGCAGTATTTT
TRBJ2-3	NA	16	TRBD1	TRBV10-1	CASLNPQGHVADTQYF	TGCGCCAGCCTAAACCCACAGGGGCATGTTGCAGATACGCAGTATTTT
TRBJ2-7	NA	18	TRBD2	TRBV12-5	CASGPPSTSGGTAYEQYF	TGTGCTAGTGGCCCCCCTTCGACTAGCGGGGGCACCGCGTACGAGCAGTACTTC
TRBJ2-4	NA	23	NA	TRBV7-3	CASSLRLSGSDTKIWLAKNIQYF	TGTGCCAGCAGCTTAAGGCTGAGCGGTTCCGACACAAAGATATGGCTAGCCAAAAACATTCAGTACTTC
TRBJ2-2	NA	21	TRBD1	TRBV14	CASSQSRRGQGSFSWTGELFF	TGTGCCAGCAGCCAGTCTCGGCGGGGACAGGGTAGTTTTAGTTGGACCGGGGAGCTGTTTTTT
TRBJ1-4	NA	14	NA	TRBV25-1	CASSERGGGEKLFF	TGTGCCAGCAGTGAAAGGGGAGGAGGTGAAAAACTGTTTTTT
TRBJ2-1	once	18	TRBD1	TRBV14	CASSPRDRVNPSYNEQFF	TGTGCCAGCAGCCCTCGGGACAGGGTGAATCCCTCCTACAATGAGCAGTTCTTC
TRBJ1-1	NA	15	NA	TRBV5-1	CASSSSWTDNTEAFF	TGCGCCAGCAGCTCAAGTTGGACAGATAACACTGAAGCTTTCTTT
TRBJ1-1	NA	14	NA	TRBV9	CASTAGRENTEAFF	TGTGCCAGCACCGCAGGTCGGGAAAACACTGAAGCTTTCTTT
TRBJ2-2	NA	15	TRBD1	TRBV9	CASSGGQGAAGELFF	TGTGCCAGCAGCGGTGGACAGGGGGCTGCCGGGGAGCTGTTTTTT
TRBJ2-5	NA	10	NA	TRBV6-1	CAAGQETQYF	TGTGCTGCGGGACAAGAGACCCAGTACTTC
TRBJ2-3	NA	16	NA	TRBV28	CASSPWRASGADTQYF	TGTGCCAGCAGCCCCTGGAGGGCATCCGGAGCAGATACGCAGTATTTT
TRBJ2-5	NA	19	TRBD1	TRBV14	CASSQVLAAGGASRKTQYF	TGTGCCAGCAGCCAAGTCCTTGCGGCAGGGGGCGCTTCTAGGAAGACCCAGTACTTC
TRBJ1-4	once	13	NA	TRBV29-1	CSVRELSNEKLFF	TGCAGCGTGCGGGAGTTGTCTAATGAAAAACTGTTTTTT
TRBJ1-3	NA	15	TRBD1	TRBV5-6	CASSFTGGAGNTIYF	TGTGCCAGCAGCTTTACAGGGGGAGCTGGAAACACCATATATTTT
TRBJ1-2	few	13	TRBD1	TRBV5-1	CASRPDRGHGYTF	TGCGCCAGCAGGCCGGACAGGGGGCATGGCTACACCTTC
TRBJ1-2	once	17	TRBD1	TRBV5-1	CASSLEGPGQANYGYTF	TGCGCCAGCAGCTTGGAGGGGCCAGGACAGGCAAACTATGGCTACACCTTC
TRBJ1-5	NA	15	TRBD1	TRBV10-3	CAISESRQGGQPQHF	TGTGCCATCAGTGAGTCGAGACAGGGTGGTCAGCCCCAGCATTTT
TRBJ1-5	NA	14	TRBD1	TRBV27	CASTQGGGDQPQHF	TGTGCCAGTACCCAGGGGGGAGGCGATCAGCCCCAGCATTTT
TRBJ2-7	NA	15	TRBD2	TRBV29-1	CSVGSGGGPPYEQYF	TGCAGCGTTGGGAGCGGCGGGGGGCCCCCCTACGAGCAGTACTTC
TRBJ2-5	once	17	TRBD1	TRBV27	CASRGVDRDGAGKTQYF	TGTGCCAGCAGGGGGGTGGACAGGGATGGGGCCGGGAAGACCCAGTACTTC
TRBJ2-5	NA	16	TRBD2	TRBV19	CASSRRPTSGGETQYF	TGTGCCAGTAGTAGACGCCCGACTAGCGGGGGAGAGACCCAGTACTTC
TRBJ2-3	NA	16	NA	TRBV2	CASSRSRGNSTDTQYF	TGTGCCAGCAGCAGGTCTCGGGGGAATAGCACAGATACGCAGTATTTT
TRBJ2-3	NA	18	NA	TRBV2	CASSAPSIRGTSTDTQYF	TGTGCCAGCAGTGCCCCCTCTATACGGGGGACTAGCACAGATACGCAGTATTTT
TRBJ2-1	once	17	NA	TRBV28	CASSFHTGSGGCNEQFF	TGTGCCAGCAGTTTCCATACAGGGAGTGGTGGTTGCAATGAGCAGTTCTTC
TRBJ1-2	NA	10	NA	TRBV13	CASSLYGYTF	TGTGCCAGCAGCCTCTATGGCTACACCTTC
TRBJ2-7	NA	13	NA	TRBV15	CATSSAQRDEQYF	TGTGCCACCAGCAGTGCTCAGAGGGACGAGCAGTACTTC
TRBJ1-1	few	20	TRBD1	TRBV18	CASSPGGGTGYENMNTEAFF	TGTGCCAGCTCACCTGGTGGGGGGACAGGGTACGAAAATATGAACACTGAAGCTTTCTTT
TRBJ1-2	NA	16	NA	TRBV30	CAWSVRGGNPHYGYTF	TGTGCCTGGAGTGTACGCGGGGGGAATCCTCACTATGGCTACACCTTC
TRBJ1-5	NA	17	TRBD1	TRBV4-1	CASSQGDRGLSNQPQHF	TGCGCCAGCAGCCAAGGGGACAGGGGGCTTAGCAATCAGCCCCAGCATTTT
TRBJ1-5	once	17	NA	TRBV4-1	CASSQAEEGQSNQPQHF	TGCGCCAGCAGCCAAGCCGAGGAGGGGCAAAGCAATCAGCCCCAGCATTTT
TRBJ2-3	NA	15	TRBD1	TRBV11-2	CASSNRDRVSSTQYF	TGTGCCAGCAGCAATCGGGACAGGGTTTCAAGTACGCAGTATTTT
TRBJ1-1	NA	14	TRBD1	TRBV2	CASSGGTDYTEAFF	TGTGCCAGCAGTGGGGGGACAGACTACACTGAAGCTTTCTTT
TRBJ1-4	NA	15	NA	TRBV14	CASSQAWRGHEKLFF	TGTGCCAGCAGCCAAGCCTGGAGGGGACATGAAAAACTGTTTTTT
TRBJ1-5	once	15	NA	TRBV15	CATSRVGRDNQPQHF	TGTGCCACCAGCAGAGTTGGGAGGGACAATCAGCCCCAGCATTTT
TRBJ2-2	NA	15	TRBD2	TRBV5-1	CASSSGTTLTGELFF	TGCGCCAGCAGTTCCGGGACTACCCTCACCGGGGAGCTGTTTTTT